Below, one T cell receptor (beta chain) is given with its context. It was at deep level that the assay was run. The method was immunoSEQ multiplex PCR; TCRdb's version includes in-frame clones alone and lacks a portion of them. The data hold 1,400,000 or so clones, with 97% to 99% observed a single time. The data are from a study of shared clonotypes between healthy human individuals. Trimming took 0 bases from V and 4 from J, leaving 10 bases between them. This CDR3 spans 15 amino acids. Germline CDR1 reads SGHRS; CDR2 reads YFSETQ. The V call is TRBV5-1, the J call TRBJ2-2; D remains ambiguous. The clonotype was recovered from a man aged 30-40 years in good health. The material sequenced was naive CD4+ T cells sorted from blood. Subset described: CD45RA+ positively selected. This CDR3 reads CASSLAYKITGELFF. For the CDR3, the DNA is TGCGCCAGCAGCTTGGCCTACAAGATCACCGGGGAGCTGTTTTTT.